A selection of T cell receptor beta chains follows, all from one sample in a study of post-analysis software for immune sequencing data. One entry per CDR3 protein results from TCRdb running MiXCR on the PCR reads. The sample gives 750,000 to 950,000 distinct CDR3 sequences, around 46% of which show up once; 4.9% is in the top ten. Sequencing used blood. The receptors were sampled from a girl aged 5 to 17 with multiple sclerosis. The CDR3 runs from the conserved cysteine through the conserved F or W. The D gene is left open where the match is weak. Clone size is shown for a subset of rows, as once, few, many or a class of expanded clone.

cdr3_length	d_call	v_call	j_call	clone_size	cdr3_aa	cdr3_nt
16	-	TRBV7-8	TRBJ2-1	once	CASSLGGSGAYNEQFF	TGTGCCAGCAGCTTGGGGGGTAGCGGAGCCTACAATGAGCAGTTCTTC
15	-	TRBV20-1	TRBJ2-3	-	CSARDFKTSTDTQYF	TGCAGTGCTAGAGATTTCAAGACTAGCACAGATACGCAGTATTTT
16	TRBD2	TRBV24-1	TRBJ2-1	-	CATSDTSVGSYNEQFF	TGTGCCACCAGTGATACTAGCGTCGGCTCCTACAATGAGCAGTTCTTC
14	TRBD1	TRBV7-9	TRBJ1-2	-	CASSLEQGGYGYTF	TGTGCCAGCAGCTTAGAACAGGGGGGTTATGGCTACACCTTC
18	-	TRBV7-9	TRBJ2-1	-	CASSLDRWGESARGEQFF	TGTGCCAGCAGCTTAGATCGGTGGGGGGAGTCCGCTCGCGGTGAGCAGTTCTTC
13	-	TRBV11-2	TRBJ2-1	-	CASSLGGIDEQFF	TGTGCCAGCAGCTTAGGCGGGATCGATGAGCAGTTCTTC
11	-	TRBV20-1	TRBJ2-7	-	CSARREETRYF	TGCAGTGCGCGGAGGGAAGAGACCCGGTACTTC
13	TRBD1	TRBV20-1	TRBJ2-7	-	CSARDRGEVEQYF	TGCAGTGCTAGGGACAGGGGCGAAGTCGAGCAGTACTTC
13	-	TRBV6-1	TRBJ2-7	-	CASSDGPTYEQYF	TGTGCCAGCAGTGATGGGCCGACCTACGAGCAGTACTTC
12	-	TRBV4-2	TRBJ2-1	few	CASSQAFAPQFF	TGTGCCAGCAGCCAAGCCTTCGCCCCCCAGTTCTTC
15	-	TRBV3-1	TRBJ1-1	-	CASSQGWGTNTEAFF	TGTGCCAGCAGCCAAGGTTGGGGTACGAACACTGAAGCTTTCTTT
16	TRBD2	TRBV20-1	TRBJ2-3	-	CSAPTGGGRGTDTQYF	TGCAGTGCTCCTACGGGTGGCGGGAGAGGCACAGATACGCAGTATTTT
13	-	TRBV7-9	TRBJ1-3	-	CASSWGQRNTIYF	TGTGCCAGCAGCTGGGGACAAAGAAACACCATATATTTT
17	TRBD2	TRBV5-1	TRBJ2-7	-	CASSLVLAANRSYEQYF	TGTGCCAGCAGCTTGGTGCTAGCGGCAAACCGCTCCTACGAGCAGTACTTC
13	-	TRBV6-1	TRBJ2-7	few	CASSEANLPRPYF	TGTGCCAGCAGTGAGGCCAACCTACCTCGGCCGTACTTC
15	TRBD2	TRBV20-1	TRBJ2-7	-	CSASFPGLGSYEQYF	TGCAGTGCTAGTTTCCCGGGACTAGGTAGCTACGAGCAGTACTTC
15	TRBD1	TRBV20-1	TRBJ1-1	-	CSASPLTGVNTEAFF	TGCAGTGCTAGTCCCCTCACAGGGGTGAACACTGAAGCTTTCTTT
13	-	TRBV12-3/TRBV12-4	TRBJ1-1	-	CASTIRGNTEAFF	TGTGCCAGCACCATTAGGGGGAACACTGAAGCTTTCTTT
14	-	TRBV7-2	TRBJ2-4	-	CVSSLWAESRDQYF	TGTGTCAGCAGCTTATGGGCCGAGTCCCGGGACCAGTACTTC
15	-	TRBV21-1	TRBJ1-1	-	CASSLFGAKNTEAFF	TGTGCCAGCAGCCTCTTTGGAGCTAAGAACACTGAAGCTTTCTTT
13	TRBD1	TRBV5-1	TRBJ2-7	few	CASSGQGDHEQYF	TGCGCCAGCAGCGGACAGGGGGACCACGAGCAGTACTTC
14	TRBD1	TRBV10-1	TRBJ2-7	few	CASSEGTVPYEQYF	TGCGCCAGCAGTGAGGGGACAGTTCCCTACGAGCAGTACTTC
13	-	TRBV11-2	TRBJ1-4	-	CASSSVRVAKLFF	TGTGCCAGCAGCTCTGTAAGGGTGGCAAAACTGTTTTTT
15	-	TRBV7-9	TRBJ2-1	-	CASSLGDGFYNEQFF	TGTGCCAGCAGCTTAGGAGACGGGTTTTACAATGAGCAGTTCTTC
16	TRBD1	TRBV4-3	TRBJ1-2	few	CASSQDTSGQSYGYTF	TGCGCCAGCAGCCAAGATACCTCGGGACAGTCTTATGGCTACACCTTC
13	-	TRBV3-1	TRBJ2-7	few	CASSQERDGEQYF	TGTGCCAGCAGCCAAGAGCGCGATGGCGAGCAGTACTTC
14	TRBD1	TRBV5-1	TRBJ2-7	-	CASSPQGAYYEQYF	TGCGCCAGCAGCCCCCAGGGGGCATACTACGAGCAGTACTTC
15	-	TRBV12-3/TRBV12-4	TRBJ2-3	-	CASSLLGPSIDTQYF	TGTGCCAGCAGTCTCTTAGGACCGAGCATAGATACGCAGTATTTT
16	TRBD2	TRBV9	TRBJ2-1	-	CASSVASGSEVHEQFF	TGTGCCAGCAGCGTAGCCAGCGGGAGCGAGGTCCATGAGCAGTTCTTC
13	-	TRBV5-1	TRBJ2-1	few	CASVEGAGDEQFF	TGCGCCAGTGTGGAAGGTGCCGGCGATGAGCAGTTCTTC
14	-	TRBV18	TRBJ1-5	-	CASSPAGEYQPQHF	TGTGCCAGCTCACCAGCCGGGGAGTATCAGCCCCAGCATTTT
15	TRBD2	TRBV20-1	TRBJ2-5	few	CSASLPPGLAETQYF	TGCAGTGCTAGTTTGCCCCCCGGACTAGCGGAGACCCAGTACTTC
12	-	TRBV19	TRBJ2-3	-	CASSRTEGTQYF	TGTGCCAGTAGTAGGACGGAAGGTACGCAGTATTTT
15	-	TRBV7-2	TRBJ2-1	few	CASEGVAESYNEQFF	TGTGCCAGCGAAGGGGTGGCGGAGTCCTACAATGAGCAGTTCTTC
14	-	TRBV30	TRBJ1-6	-	CAWKRGQFNSPLHF	TGTGCCTGGAAAAGGGGTCAGTTTAATTCACCCCTCCACTTT
12	-	TRBV6-6	TRBJ2-7	-	CASSTRGAEQYF	TGTGCCAGCAGTACCCGGGGGGCCGAGCAGTACTTC
17	TRBD1	TRBV27	TRBJ2-7	-	CASSYSTGTANSYEQYF	TGTGCCAGCAGTTACTCAACCGGGACAGCGAACTCCTACGAGCAGTACTTC
13	TRBD1	TRBV29-1	TRBJ2-1	-	CSVRQGGGNEQFF	TGCAGCGTTCGACAGGGGGGAGGCAATGAGCAGTTCTTC
16	TRBD2	TRBV4-2	TRBJ2-1	-	CASSRPGLAGTGEQFF	TGTGCCAGCAGCCGCCCGGGACTAGCGGGAACTGGTGAGCAGTTCTTC
12	-	TRBV29-1	TRBJ2-3	-	CSVETGAAPQYF	TGCAGCGTTGAAACGGGGGCGGCGCCGCAGTATTTT
12	-	TRBV11-2	TRBJ2-1	once	CASSSVGNEQFF	TGTGCCAGCAGCTCGGTCGGGAATGAGCAGTTCTTC
15	TRBD2	TRBV7-3	TRBJ2-1	-	CASSSGAGSYNEQFF	TGTGCCAGCAGCTCGGGAGCGGGATCGTACAATGAGCAGTTCTTC
16	TRBD2	TRBV15	TRBJ2-1	-	CAISASGRGSYNEQFF	TGTGCCATCTCCGCTAGCGGGAGGGGGTCCTACAATGAGCAGTTCTTC
13	-	TRBV9	TRBJ1-1	-	CASSVIENTEAFF	TGTGCCAGCAGCGTAATCGAGAACACTGAAGCTTTCTTT